This T cell receptor (beta chain) stems from a study of CD8 T cells in Susac syndrome. Random-hexamer reverse transcription was applied to about 0.5 to 1 ug RNA. immunoSEQ multiplex PCR amplified TCR beta CDR3 across 54 Vbeta, 13 Jbeta. TCRdb re-called the immunoSEQ multiplex PCR reads through MiXCR, storing one row per CDR3 protein. Of about 200,000 distinct CDR3 sequences in the sample, 85% to 95% were seen once. The authors sequenced TCR beta from blood CD8+ and CD4+ T cells. The individuals used as controls were healthy donors who had been matched for both age and sex. Both CD4+ and CD8+ T cells were negatively isolated, and TEMRA cells underwent FACS enrichment. Germline CDR1 is SGHRS and CDR2 is YFSETQ. With V trimmed by 4 bases and J by 13 bases, 9 bases remained unmatched. CDR3 length: 14 amino acids.

The chain joins TRBV5-1 to TRBJ2-4; 12 nucleotides align to TRBD2. This clonotype was sampled from a human donor in good health. Material: CD4+ T cells from PBMCs. Here the CDR3 reads CASSITSGGTKQYF. CDR3 DNA sequence: TGCGCCAGCAGCATAACTAGCGGGGGGACAAAGCAGTACTTC.